The clone carrying this TCR beta chain was detected a few times. What it binds is not known. Though nominally healthy at sampling, donors likely had unrecorded immune exposures. The PCR ran on 60 Vbeta and 13 Jbeta primers. Clones were sequenced by immunoSEQ multiplex PCR, and TCRdb holds only the in-frame ones, with some missing. This table holds 130,000 or so clones, 60% to 85% found once. Germline CDR1 LNHDA, CDR2 SQIVND (reference sequence). This CDR3 contains 15 residues. V gave up 4 bases and J gave up 0 bases, with 13 bases separating them. The entry originates in a study of cytomegalovirus exposure and HLA in healthy donors. The study's findings and limits: The authors excluded some V segments, including TRBV6-2 and TRBV6-3, as indistinguishable. The presence/absence work took it that sequencing depth was about the same across donors. Based on reports, TCR beta sequences accurately predicted HLA-A and HLA-B alleles for most subjects.

This rearrangement joins TRBV19 to TRBJ2-7; D uncertain. Sequences were obtained from PBMCs. This clonotype originated in a woman in her 40s in good health and CMV-seropositive. Here the CDR3 DNA reads TGTGCCAGTAGTAAATTGAGAGAAGCCTCCTACGAGCAGTACTTC. Translating it yields CASSKLREASYEQYF.